One T cell receptor beta chain is described in this entry. Its antigen is currently unknown. The data stem from a study of cytomegalovirus exposure and HLA in healthy donors. The method was immunoSEQ multiplex PCR; TCRdb's version includes in-frame clones alone and lacks a portion of them. The sample lists about 120,000 clones, about 92% occurring once. The ends were cut back, 1 base at V and 1 base at J, with 6 bases in the middle. The CDR3 covers 14 residues. The V gene's germline CDR1 is SGHTA and CDR2 FQGNSA. Points from the study as a whole: Investigators reported 150 to 200 TCR beta chains as tied to cytomegalovirus. A few chains tied to CMV proved CMV antigen-specific in vitro.

From the approximately 120-subject validation cohort, which was separate from the roughly 670-subject first cohort, the donors were drawn. The sequence was collected from a woman aged 18 to 35 in good health and CMV-seronegative. This chain joins TRBV7-2 and TRBJ2-3; no clear D gene. The sequencing input was PBMCs. CDR3 coding DNA: TGTGCCAGCAGCTTAGACGCAGGCACAGATACGCAGTATTTT. Translating gives CASSLDAGTDTQYF.